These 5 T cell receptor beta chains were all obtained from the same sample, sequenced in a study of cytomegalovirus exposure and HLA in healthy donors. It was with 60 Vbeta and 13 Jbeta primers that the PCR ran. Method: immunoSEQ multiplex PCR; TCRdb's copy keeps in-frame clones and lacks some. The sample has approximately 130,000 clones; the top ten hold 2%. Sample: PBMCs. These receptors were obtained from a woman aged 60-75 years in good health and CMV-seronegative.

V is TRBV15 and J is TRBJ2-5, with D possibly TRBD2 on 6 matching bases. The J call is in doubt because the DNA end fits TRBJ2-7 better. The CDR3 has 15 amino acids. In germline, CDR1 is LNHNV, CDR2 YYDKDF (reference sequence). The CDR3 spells CATSRDPAGPYEQYF. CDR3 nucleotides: TGTGCCACCAGCAGAGATCCGGCGGGGCCCTACGAGCAGTACTTC.

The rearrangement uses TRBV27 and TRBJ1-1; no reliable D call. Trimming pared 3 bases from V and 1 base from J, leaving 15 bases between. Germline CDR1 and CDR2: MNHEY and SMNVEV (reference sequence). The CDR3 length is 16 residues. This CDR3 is CASSFKSSVANTEAFF. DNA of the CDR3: TGTGCCAGCAGTTTTAAGTCTTCCGTAGCGAACACTGAAGCTTTCTTT.

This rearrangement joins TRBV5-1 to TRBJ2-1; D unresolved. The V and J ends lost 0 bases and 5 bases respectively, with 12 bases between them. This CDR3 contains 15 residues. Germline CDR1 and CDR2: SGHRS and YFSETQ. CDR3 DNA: TGCGCCAGCAGCTTGGTAGGTGGAGACCACAATGAGCAGTTCTTC. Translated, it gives CASSLVGGDHNEQFF. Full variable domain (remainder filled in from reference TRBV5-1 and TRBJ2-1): KAGVTQTPRYLIKTRGQQVTLSCSPISGHRSVSWYQQTPGQGLQFLFEYFSETQRNKGNFPGRFSGRQFSNSRSEMNVSTLELGDSALYLCASSLVGGDHNEQFFGPGTRLTVL.

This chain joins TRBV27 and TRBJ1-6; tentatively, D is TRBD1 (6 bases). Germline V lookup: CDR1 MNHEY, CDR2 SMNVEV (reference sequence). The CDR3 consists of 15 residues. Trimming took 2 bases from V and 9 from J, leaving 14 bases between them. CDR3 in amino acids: CASSLISGGSSPLHF. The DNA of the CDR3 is TGTGCCAGCAGTTTAATATCTGGGGGCAGTTCACCCCTCCACTTT.

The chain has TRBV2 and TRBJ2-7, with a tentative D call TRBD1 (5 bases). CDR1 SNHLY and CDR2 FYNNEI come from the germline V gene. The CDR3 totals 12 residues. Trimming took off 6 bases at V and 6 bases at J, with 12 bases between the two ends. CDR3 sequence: CASRATRGEQYF. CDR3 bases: TGTGCCAGCAGGGCTACAAGGGGCGAGCAGTACTTC.